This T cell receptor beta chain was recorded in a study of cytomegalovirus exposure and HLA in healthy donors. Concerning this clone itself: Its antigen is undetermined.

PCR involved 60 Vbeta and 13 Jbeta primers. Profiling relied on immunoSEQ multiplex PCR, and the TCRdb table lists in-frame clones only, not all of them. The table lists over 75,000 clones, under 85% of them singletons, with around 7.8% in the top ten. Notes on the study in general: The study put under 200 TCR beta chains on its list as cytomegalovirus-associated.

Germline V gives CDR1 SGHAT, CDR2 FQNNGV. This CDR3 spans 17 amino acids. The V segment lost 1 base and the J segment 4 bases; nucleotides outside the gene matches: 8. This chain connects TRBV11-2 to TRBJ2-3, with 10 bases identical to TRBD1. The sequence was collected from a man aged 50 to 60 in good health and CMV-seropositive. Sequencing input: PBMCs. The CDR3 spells CASSLGVDRGTADTQYF. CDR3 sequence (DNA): TGTGCCAGCAGCTTAGGGGTGGACAGGGGGACTGCAGATACGCAGTATTTT.